A single sample is the source of the 31 T cell receptor beta chains below, sequenced in a study of blood T cell repertoires in COVID-19. Sequencing was performed with immunoSEQ multiplex PCR; in TCRdb, only in-frame clones are kept and a portion is missing. The sample consists of fewer than 250,000 clones, about 82% of them appearing once. Material for sequencing was peripheral blood. The receptors here all came from a man aged 60 to 75 with COVID-19, enrolled during active disease.

This chain uses TRBV9 with TRBJ2-1, with TRBD1 as a possible D gene (6 bases). Germline-derived CDR1 and CDR2 are SGDLS and YYNGEE. V shed 3 bases and J shed 4 bases, with 14 bases lying between them. The CDR3 totals 15 residues. This CDR3 is CASSETGHVYNEQFF. CDR3 in DNA: TGTGCCAGCAGCGAGACAGGACACGTTTACAATGAGCAGTTCTTC.

V gene TRBV11-1 combines with J gene TRBJ2-1; 9 bases agree with TRBD1. Germline CDR1 SGHAT, CDR2 FQDESV (reference sequence). The J segment lost 6 bases and the V segment lost 6 bases, leaving 12 bases of the junction unmatched. CDR3 length: 16 amino acids. The CDR3 loop is CASSRPGQGSLNEQFF. CDR3 sequence (DNA): TGTGCCAGCAGTCGACCGGGACAGGGATCCCTCAATGAGCAGTTCTTC.

This clone turned up a few times. The chain employs TRBV5-1 and TRBJ2-3; 8 nucleotides line up with TRBD1. The germline V gene has CDR1 SGHRS and CDR2 YFSETQ. Trimming took 4 bases from V and 2 from J; bases not matched to a gene: 6. CDR3 length: 15 amino acids. CDR3 coding DNA: TGCGCCAGCAGCGTTCGGACAGGGTCCACAGATACGCAGTATTTT. This translates into CASSVRTGSTDTQYF.

The chain joins TRBV5-1 to TRBJ2-7; D ambiguous. The germline V gene has CDR1 SGHRS and CDR2 YFSETQ. This CDR3 contains 13 residues. Trimming stripped 0 bases from V and 1 base from J, with 5 bases between. In DNA, the CDR3 is TGCGCCAGCAGCTTGGCTGAGTCCTACGAGCAGTACTTC. Residues: CASSLAESYEQYF.

This clone is a singleton in its sample. The chain is built from TRBV7-2 and TRBJ2-7, with 8 bases that match TRBD1. Germline lookup yields CDR1 SGHTA and CDR2 FQGNSA. With V trimmed by 1 base and J by 2 bases, 4 bases remained unmatched. This CDR3 has 15 amino acids. CDR3 amino acids: CASSLDGTGPYEQYF. Here the CDR3 DNA reads TGTGCCAGCAGCTTAGATGGGACAGGTCCCTACGAGCAGTACTTC.

The chain uses TRBV11-2 and TRBJ1-3, with unresolved D. The CDR3 has 13 amino acids. V gave up 5 bases and J gave up 4 bases, with 9 bases separating them. Germline-derived CDR1 and CDR2 are SGHAT and FQNNGV. CDR3 amino acids: CASSRGVGNTIYF. The CDR3 DNA is TGTGCCAGCAGCCGGGGAGTCGGAAACACCATATATTTT.

Here the CDR3 DNA reads TGTGCCAGCAGTTCCCGTCGGACAGATGTCTCCTATAATTCACCCCTCCACTTT. As protein: CASSSRRTDVSYNSPLHF. The J gene is TRBJ1-6, the V gene TRBV27; TRBD1 might be the D (6 bases). CDR1 is MNHEY, CDR2 SMNVEV, per germline (reference sequence). The CDR3 is 18 amino acids. Trimming left V 4 bases short and J 0 bases short, with 16 bases between.

This chain joins TRBV25-1 and TRBJ2-7, with D possibly being TRBD2 (6 bases). The CDR3 has 17 residues. V dropped 5 bases and J dropped 3 bases, with 23 bases sitting between them. Germline lookup yields CDR1 MGHDK and CDR2 SYGVNS. The CDR3 DNA sequence: TGTGCCAGCAGTATCCCCGTAAGAGGAGGGCGGTACTACGAGCAGTACTTC. This gives the protein CASSIPVRGGRYYEQYF.

The CDR3 region is CASSSSVMNTGELFF. CDR3 nucleotides: TGTGCCAGCAGCTCATCAGTGATGAACACCGGGGAGCTGTTTTTT. The chain couples TRBV4-2 to TRBJ2-2, with D uncertain. Trimming shortened V by 5 bases and J by 1 base, and 11 bases separated the two germline ends. The CDR3 has 15 residues. The V gene's germline CDR1 is LGHNA and CDR2 YNFKEQ.

V usage is TRBV18 and J usage is TRBJ2-7; TRBD1 matches 10 bases. V shed 5 bases, J shed 3 bases, and the junction held 4 bases outside the gene matches. Germline V gene data show CDR1 as KGHSH and CDR2 as LQKENI. The CDR3 consists of 14 residues. The CDR3 spells CASSGGTGDYEQYF. CDR3 nucleotide sequence: TGTGCCAGCTCAGGCGGGACAGGGGACTACGAGCAGTACTTC.

The rearrangement uses TRBV6-5 and TRBJ2-7; D gene unclear. The CDR3 contains 14 residues. The germline CDR1 and CDR2 sequences are MNHEY and SVGAGI. V dropped 0 bases and J dropped 0 bases, with 6 bases sitting between them. The CDR3 DNA sequence: TGTGCCAGCAGTTACTCGGGCAGCTCCTACGAGCAGTACTTC. It encodes CASSYSGSSYEQYF.

The rearrangement links TRBV10-3 to TRBJ1-3, with D possibly matching TRBD1 (6 bases). Germline-derived CDR1 and CDR2 are ENHRY and SYGVKD. The CDR3 has 16 residues. The germline V and J ends were trimmed by 0 bases and 2 bases, with 11 bases remaining between them. For the CDR3, the DNA is TGTGCCATCAGTGAGTCGGTCCCAGGGGCTGGAAACACCATATATTTT. Translating gives CAISESVPGAGNTIYF.

The V gene is TRBV4-3, the J gene TRBJ1-2; 10 nucleotides align to TRBD1. The CDR3 runs to 15 residues. The trim removed 4 bases at V and 8 bases at J, leaving 10 bases unmatched. CDR1 and CDR2 from the germline V gene are LGHNA and YSLEER. The CDR3: CASSRGTGVPMGYTF. The CDR3 DNA sequence: TGCGCCAGCAGCCGAGGGACAGGGGTCCCCATGGGCTACACCTTC.

This chain connects TRBV6-2 or TRBV6-3 to TRBJ1-5; a weak D match, TRBD1 (5 bases). Trimming pared 2 bases from V and 2 bases from J, leaving 19 bases between. The length of the CDR3 is 18 residues. CDR1 is MNHEY and CDR2 is SVGEGT in the germline V gene. The CDR3 coding sequence is TGTGCCAGCAGTTACGTTTTGAGGCAGGGCTGGGGCAATCAGCCCCAGCATTTT. It yields the protein CASSYVLRQGWGNQPQHF.

The chain combines TRBV3-1 (or the pseudogene TRBV3-2) with TRBJ2-7, with D uncertain. The CDR3 runs 15 residues. Germline V gene data show CDR1 as LGHDT and CDR2 as YNNKEL (reference sequence). The germline V and J ends were trimmed by 4 bases and 4 bases, with 17 bases remaining between them. CDR3 nucleotides: TGTGCCAGCAGCCTACGGCGGCCCAGCAATTACGAGCAGTACTTC. It yields the protein CASSLRRPSNYEQYF.

The chain joins TRBV6-5 to TRBJ1-2, with TRBD1 as a possible D gene (5 bases). The length of the CDR3 is 15 residues. CDR1 MNHEY and CDR2 SVGAGI come from the germline V gene. Deletions cut 4 bases from V and 8 bases from J, with 20 bases between. DNA of the CDR3: TGTGCCAGCAGTTCCTCGAGGACAAACGTCTGGGGCTACACCTTC. This gives the protein CASSSSRTNVWGYTF.

This chain uses TRBV7-3 with TRBJ2-2, with 8 bases matching TRBD2. V shed 4 bases, J shed 4 bases, and the junction held 5 bases outside the gene matches. The germline V gene has CDR1 SGHTA and CDR2 FQGTGA. The CDR3 loop spans 15 amino acids. In nucleotides, the CDR3 is TGTGCCAGCAGCTCGGTTAGCGGGGCCACCGGGGAGCTGTTTTTT. The encoded protein is CASSSVSGATGELFF.

This clone was seen only once. The V gene is TRBV18, the J gene TRBJ1-1; no clear D. Germline V CDR1 and CDR2: KGHSH, LQKENI. This CDR3 has 15 amino acids. Trimming pared 0 bases from V and 3 bases from J, leaving 11 bases between. In DNA, the CDR3 is TGTGCCAGCTCACCACCGAGCATCCCGGACACTGAAGCTTTCTTT. Amino acids: CASSPPSIPDTEAFF.

The table lists this clone with a few counts. This chain joins TRBV28 and TRBJ2-7; 8 nucleotides match TRBD1. The germline V gene encodes CDR1 MDHEN and CDR2 SYDVKM. Losses at the gene ends were 1 base for V and 6 bases for J; bases not matched to a gene: 8. This CDR3 region has 15 residues. The CDR3 region is CASSLYPTGVGEQYF. The CDR3 nucleotides are TGTGCCAGCAGTTTATACCCGACAGGGGTTGGCGAGCAGTACTTC.

The chain employs TRBV7-9 and TRBJ1-3; no reliable D call. This CDR3 comprises 14 residues. Trimming shortened V by 2 bases and J by 0 bases, and 5 bases separated the two germline ends. Germline CDR1 reads SEHNR; CDR2 reads FQNEAQ (reference sequence). The CDR3 bases are TGTGCCAGCAGCTTACAGGTCTCTGGAAACACCATATATTTT. This encodes CASSLQVSGNTIYF.

The J gene is TRBJ2-7, the V gene TRBV11-2, with D unresolved. This CDR3 comprises 11 residues. Trimming cost V 5 bases and J 3 bases, with 5 bases left between them. Germline CDR1 and CDR2: SGHAT and FQNNGV. Written as DNA, the CDR3 is TGTGCCAGCAGCACAGACTACGAGCAGTACTTC. Encoded protein: CASSTDYEQYF.

This clone was seen a few times. The chain combines TRBV10-3 with TRBJ2-1, with 14 bases identical to TRBD2. Germline V CDR1 and CDR2: ENHRY, SYGVKD. The CDR3 is 13 residues long. V shed 10 bases and J 12 bases; nucleotides not matched to a gene: 8. The CDR3 here is CATGLAGGPGQFF. The CDR3 nucleotides read TGTGCCACCGGACTAGCGGGAGGACCCGGGCAGTTCTTC.

V gene TRBV5-4 combines with J gene TRBJ2-1; maybe TRBD2 (5 bases). The V end lost 2 bases, the J end lost 7 bases, and 7 bases lay between the germline ends. The CDR3 sequence is 12 residues long. CDR1 is SGHNT, CDR2 YYREEE, per germline (reference sequence). The CDR3 here is CASSLGGNEQFF. The DNA of the CDR3 is TGTGCCAGCAGCTTAGGAGGAAATGAGCAGTTCTTC. The variable domain in full, completed from reference TRBV5-4 and TRBJ2-1, reads ETGVTQSPTHLIKTRGQQVTLRCSSQSGHNTVSWYQQALGQGPQFIFQYYREEENGRGNFPPRFSGLQFPNYSSELNVNALELDDSALYLCASSLGGNEQFFGPGTRLTVL.

The chain combines TRBV9 with TRBJ2-1; D possibly corresponds to TRBD2 (6 bases). Germline-derived CDR1 and CDR2 are SGDLS and YYNGEE. The CDR3 covers 11 residues. Trimming removed 4 bases at V and 10 bases at J, with 9 bases between. The CDR3 DNA sequence: TGTGCCAGCAGCCTTGCGGGAGAGCAGTTCTTC. The encoded protein is CASSLAGEQFF.

J is TRBJ1-2 and V is TRBV5-6; maybe TRBD1 (6 bases). CDR1 SGHDT and CDR2 YYEEEE come from the germline V gene. Trimming stripped 2 bases from V and 2 bases from J, with 10 bases between. The CDR3 is 14 residues long. This chain's CDR3 is CASSFYGQNYGYTF. CDR3 bases: TGTGCCAGCAGCTTTTATGGACAGAACTATGGCTACACCTTC. The variable domain in full, completed from reference TRBV5-6 and TRBJ1-2, reads DAGVTQSPTHLIKTRGQQVTLRCSPKSGHDTVSWYQQALGQGPQFIFQYYEEEERQRGNFPDRFSGHQFPNYSSELNVNALLLGDSALYLCASSFYGQNYGYTFGSGTRLTVV.

This sequence joins TRBV18 and TRBJ1-4, with D possibly matching TRBD1 (6 bases). The CDR3 is 13 residues long. V lost 5 bases, J lost 2 bases, and 6 bases lay in between. CDR1 KGHSH and CDR2 LQKENI come from the germline V gene. The chain's CDR3 is CASSGQTNEKLFF. As DNA, the CDR3 is TGTGCCAGCTCAGGACAGACTAATGAAAAACTGTTTTTT.

The chain recombines TRBV19 with TRBJ1-2; perhaps TRBD1 as D (5 bases). The length of the CDR3 is 12 residues. The V gene's germline CDR1 is LNHDA and CDR2 SQIVND (reference sequence). V was pared by 5 bases and J by 4 bases, with 8 bases between. CDR3: CASSADIYGYTF. The CDR3, as DNA: TGTGCCAGTAGTGCGGACATCTATGGCTACACCTTC.

V gene TRBV6-6 combines with J gene TRBJ1-1; D is unclear. CDR3 length: 11 residues. Germline CDR1 reads MNHNY; CDR2 reads SVGAGI (reference sequence). The ends were cut back, 6 bases at V and 3 bases at J, with 5 bases in the middle. CDR3 amino acids: CASSPDTEAFF. The CDR3, as DNA: TGTGCCAGCAGCCCGGACACTGAAGCTTTCTTT.

The gene calls are TRBV3-1 (or the pseudogene TRBV3-2) and TRBJ2-5, with 8 bases that match TRBD2. The ends lost 6 bases at V and 2 bases at J; junction bases unmatched: 5. Germline V gene sequence: CDR1 LGHDT, CDR2 YNNKEL (reference sequence). The CDR3 is 14 amino acids. CDR3 amino acids: CASRISGSQETQYF. CDR3 sequence (DNA): TGTGCCAGCAGAATAAGCGGGAGTCAAGAGACCCAGTACTTC.

V and J are TRBV30 and TRBJ1-5; 7 bases agree with TRBD1. Germline-derived CDR1 and CDR2 are GTSNPN and SVGIG (reference sequence). The CDR3 is made up of 14 amino acids. Unmatched junction bases numbered 7, after V lost 1 base and J lost 7 bases. This chain's CDR3 is CAWSARQGWQPQHF. DNA for the CDR3: TGTGCCTGGAGTGCCCGACAGGGTTGGCAGCCCCAGCATTTT.

This clone is a singleton in its sample. The chain combines TRBV19 with TRBJ1-2; D is ambiguous. The germline V gene encodes CDR1 LNHDA and CDR2 SQIVND (reference sequence). This CDR3 is 14 amino acids long. Trimming removed 7 bases from V and 0 bases from J, with 12 bases in between. The CDR3 region has the DNA TGTGCCAGTATGGTAGCGAATACTAACTATGGCTACACCTTC. It yields the protein CASMVANTNYGYTF. The complete variable domain, with remaining parts taken from reference TRBV19 and TRBJ1-2, reads DGGITQSPKYLFRKEGQNVTLSCEQNLNHDAMYWYRQDPGQGLRLIYYSQIVNDFQKGDIAEGYSVSREKKESFPLTVTSAQKNPTAFYLCASMVANTNYGYTFGSGTRLTVV.